A single sample gave rise to the 16 T cell receptor beta chains below, sequenced in a study of cytomegalovirus exposure and HLA in healthy donors. Assay used: immunoSEQ multiplex PCR; TCRdb lists only in-frame clones, some missing. This sample has about 300,000 clones, with 85% to 90% found just once. Sample: PBMCs. These receptors came from a woman younger than 35 in good health and CMV-seronegative.

V is TRBV7-2 and J is TRBJ2-1; D unresolved. Trimming removed 5 bases from V and 2 bases from J, with 13 bases in between. CDR1 and CDR2 from the germline V gene are SGHTA and FQGNSA. The length of the CDR3 is 15 residues. The CDR3 here is CASSLTESPYNEQFF. In DNA, the CDR3 is TGTGCCAGCAGCCTAACCGAAAGTCCCTACAATGAGCAGTTCTTC. The full variable domain, in which reference TRBV7-2 and TRBJ2-1 provide the parts outside the CDR3, is GAGVSQSPSNKVTEKGKDVELRCDPISGHTALYWYRQSLGQGLEFLIYFQGNSAPDKSGLPSDRFSAERTGGSVSTLTIQRTQQEDSAVYLCASSLTESPYNEQFFGPGTRLTVL.

The chain uses TRBV15 and TRBJ2-7, with 9 positions matching TRBD1. Germline trimming cut 1 base from V and 6 bases from J; bases unmatched to any gene: 4. The CDR3 spans 14 residues. Looked up from germline, CDR1 is LNHNV and CDR2 is YYDKDF (reference sequence). The CDR3 sequence: CATSRVDRGFEQYF. CDR3 bases: TGTGCCACCAGCAGAGTAGACAGGGGGTTCGAGCAGTACTTC.

The rearrangement joins TRBV27 to TRBJ2-2; D unresolved. CDR3 length: 16 amino acids. With 2 bases removed from V and 1 base from J, the gap between germline ends came to 11 bases. CDR1 and CDR2 from the germline V gene are MNHEY and SMNVEV (reference sequence). The CDR3 loop reads CASSLVQALNTGELFF. The CDR3 DNA reads TGTGCCAGCAGTTTAGTCCAAGCCTTGAACACCGGGGAGCTGTTTTTT.

The chain combines TRBV28 with TRBJ2-2; 7 bases are a match to TRBD1. Germline V gene data show CDR1 as MDHEN and CDR2 as SYDVKM. The CDR3 runs 16 residues. The J segment lost 6 bases and the V segment lost 8 bases, leaving 15 bases of the junction unmatched. For the CDR3, the DNA is TGTGCCAGCCCTCCAGGGGGTAGTCTGTACCCCGGGGAGCTGTTTTTT. Its protein is CASPPGGSLYPGELFF.

This chain uses TRBV5-1 with TRBJ2-7; no clear D gene. Trimming pared 0 bases from V and 3 bases from J, leaving 13 bases between. Germline assignment: CDR1 SGHRS and CDR2 YFSETQ. This CDR3 contains 15 residues. CDR3 protein: CASSLGSGGDYEQYF. The CDR3 DNA reads as TGCGCCAGCAGCTTGGGAAGTGGCGGCGACTACGAGCAGTACTTC.

The sample holds one count of this clone. The V call is TRBV28, the J call TRBJ2-2; TRBD1 aligns across 12 bases. The CDR3 spans 18 residues. The V gene end was trimmed by 3 bases and the J gene end by 6 bases; junction bases not matched to a gene: 11. CDR1 is MDHEN and CDR2 is SYDVKM in the germline V gene. Written as DNA, the CDR3 is TGTGCCAGCAGTTTTTTTGGACAGGGACAGGGGGCCCCCGGGGAGCTGTTTTTT. It encodes CASSFFGQGQGAPGELFF.

V gene TRBV27 combines with J gene TRBJ2-4; TRBD1 is a possible D gene (6 bases). Germline V CDR1 and CDR2: MNHEY, SMNVEV (reference sequence). Trimming pared 6 bases from V and 6 bases from J, leaving 18 bases between. CDR3 length: 15 amino acids. The CDR3 nucleotides read TGTGCCAGCAGCCCCGGGACAAAGGGCCGAAACATTCAGTACTTC. Its translation: CASSPGTKGRNIQYF.

The chain has TRBV7-3 and TRBJ2-3; tentatively, D is TRBD1 (5 bases). The CDR3 length is 16 residues. Germline V gene sequence: CDR1 SGHTA, CDR2 FQGTGA. V dropped 2 bases and J dropped 3 bases, with 15 bases sitting between them. This CDR3 reads CASSLQLDTQTDTQYF. The CDR3 bases are TGTGCCAGCAGCTTACAATTGGACACTCAGACAGATACGCAGTATTTT.

Turning to this clone: Being one base from a much bigger clone, this may be a read error. This sequence joins TRBV9 and TRBJ1-1; D gene unclear. V was pared by 0 bases and J by 3 bases, with 6 bases between. In germline, CDR1 is SGDLS, CDR2 YYNGEE. The length of the CDR3 is 13 residues. The CDR3 region is CASSVGGYTEAFF. For the CDR3, the DNA is TGTGCCAGCAGCGTAGGAGGGTACACTGAAGCTTTCTTT.

The chain joins TRBV14 to TRBJ2-7; the D gene is possibly TRBD1 (6 bases). CDR1 and CDR2 from the germline V gene are SGHDN and FVKESK. Trimming stripped 5 bases from V and 6 bases from J, with 14 bases between. The CDR3 is made up of 13 amino acids. CDR3 coding DNA: TGTGCCAGCAGCAGAGCGCCAGGGGTCGAGCAGTACTTC. Protein sequence: CASSRAPGVEQYF. Using reference TRBV14 and TRBJ2-7 for the parts outside the CDR3, the full variable domain is EAGVTQFPSHSVIEKGQTVTLRCDPISGHDNLYWYRRVMGKEIKFLLHFVKESKQDESGMPNNRFLAERTGGTYSTLKVQPAELEDSGVYFCASSRAPGVEQYFGPGTRLTVT.

The rearrangement links TRBV5-1 to TRBJ2-1, with a weak D call TRBD2 (7 bases). The germline V gene has CDR1 SGHRS and CDR2 YFSETQ. The length of the CDR3 is 15 residues. V shed 1 base and J shed 3 bases, with 11 bases lying between them. The CDR3 coding sequence is TGCGCCAGCAGCTTGTTGAGGGGGGGCTACAATGAGCAGTTCTTC. Translating gives CASSLLRGGYNEQFF.

The CDR3 sequence: CASSLRDRATGELFF. Written as DNA, the CDR3 is TGCGCCAGCAGCCTTCGGGACAGAGCCACCGGGGAGCTGTTTTTT. The J gene is TRBJ2-2, the V gene TRBV4-1; 7 bases are a match to TRBD1. CDR3 length: 15 residues. Germline V gene sequence: CDR1 MGHRA, CDR2 YSYEKL. V lost 4 bases and J lost 4; bases outside the gene matches: 6.

V usage is TRBV19 and J usage is TRBJ2-3; 12 bases agree with TRBD2. The germline gives CDR1 LNHDA, CDR2 SQIVND (reference sequence). J lost 6 bases, V lost 3 bases, and 7 bases had no gene match. The length of the CDR3 is 16 residues. The CDR3 bases are TGTGCCAGTAGTATGCGGCTAGCGGGAGGGCCCGATACGCAGTATTTT. This translates into CASSMRLAGGPDTQYF.

The chain recombines TRBV7-9 with TRBJ1-2, with 7 bases lining up with TRBD1. With 5 bases clipped from V and 0 bases from J, the junction kept 12 bases outside the gene matches. CDR3 length: 17 amino acids. Looked up from germline, CDR1 is SEHNR and CDR2 is FQNEAQ (reference sequence). CDR3 DNA: TGTGCCAGCAGCCCCGGCGGGGACAGCTCAGCTAACTATGGCTACACCTTC. Translating gives CASSPGGDSSANYGYTF.

Here the CDR3 reads CASSPYRGASGGYTF. Here the CDR3 DNA reads TGTGCCAGCAGTCCGTATCGGGGGGCTTCTGGCGGCTACACCTTC. The V and J genes are TRBV28 and TRBJ1-2; D might be TRBD1 (6 bases). The CDR3 covers 15 residues. Per the germline V gene, CDR1 is MDHEN and CDR2 is SYDVKM. Trimming left V 5 bases short and J 8 bases short, with 21 bases between.

This rearrangement joins TRBV9 to TRBJ2-7; D not resolved. The DNA end lines up better with TRBJ2-1; the J call may be wrong. The CDR3 is made up of 13 amino acids. Germline lookup yields CDR1 SGDLS and CDR2 YYNGEE. CDR3 bases: TGTGCCAGCAGCGTAGAGCCCGGCGGCACCCAGTTCTTC. Amino acid sequence: CASSVEPGGTQFF.